This T cell receptor beta chain was profiled in a study of blood T cell repertoires in COVID-19. In the study overall: The cDNA or gDNA used as material had been derived from T cells, B-cell-depleted T cells, or PBMCs.

Ages ranged from about 18 to 100 years, with residence in under 25 US areas. Cohort assignment relied on participant-reported clinical history. Trimming removed 4 bases at V and 6 bases at J, with 18 bases between. The CDR3 sequence is 15 residues long. Germline V CDR1 and CDR2: MGHRA, YSYEKL. Profiling relied on immunoSEQ multiplex PCR, and the TCRdb table lists in-frame clones only, not all of them. The table has approximately 300,000 clones, roughly 90% seen once. What was sequenced was PBMCs or T cells enriched from blood (not recorded which). V usage is TRBV4-1 and J usage is TRBJ1-1; possible D gene TRBD1, 6 bases. The clonotype was recovered from a man in his 60s who had recovered from COVID-19. This CDR3 is CASSRGGRTVAEAFF. CDR3 nucleotide sequence: TGCGCCAGCAGCCGGGGGGGTAGGACAGTGGCTGAAGCTTTCTTT.